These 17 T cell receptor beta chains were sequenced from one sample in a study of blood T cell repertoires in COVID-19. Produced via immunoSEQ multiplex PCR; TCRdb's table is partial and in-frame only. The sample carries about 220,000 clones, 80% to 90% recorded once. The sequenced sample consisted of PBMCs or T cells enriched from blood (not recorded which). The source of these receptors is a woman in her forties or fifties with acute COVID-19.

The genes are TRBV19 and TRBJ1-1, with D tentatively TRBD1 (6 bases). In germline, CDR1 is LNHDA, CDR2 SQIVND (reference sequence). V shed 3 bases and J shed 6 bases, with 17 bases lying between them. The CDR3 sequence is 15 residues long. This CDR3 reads CASSMSGAVGSEAFF. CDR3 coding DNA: TGTGCCAGTAGTATGTCAGGGGCCGTGGGGTCTGAAGCTTTCTTT. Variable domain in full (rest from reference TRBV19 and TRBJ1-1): DGGITQSPKYLFRKEGQNVTLSCEQNLNHDAMYWYRQDPGQGLRLIYYSQIVNDFQKGDIAEGYSVSREKKESFPLTVTSAQKNPTAFYLCASSMSGAVGSEAFFGQGTRLTVV.

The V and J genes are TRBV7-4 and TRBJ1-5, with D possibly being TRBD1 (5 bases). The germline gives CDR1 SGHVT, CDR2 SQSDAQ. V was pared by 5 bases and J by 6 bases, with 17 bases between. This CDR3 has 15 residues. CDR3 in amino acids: CASSPGGARGQPQHF. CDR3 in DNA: TGTGCCAGCAGCCCCGGAGGGGCAAGGGGTCAGCCCCAGCATTTT.

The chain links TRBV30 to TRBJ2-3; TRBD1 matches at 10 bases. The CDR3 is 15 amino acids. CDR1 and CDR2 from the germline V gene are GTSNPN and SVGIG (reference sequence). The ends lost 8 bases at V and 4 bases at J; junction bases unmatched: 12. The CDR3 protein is CAVSPGQGMPDTQYF. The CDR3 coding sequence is TGTGCCGTCTCACCGGGACAGGGGATGCCAGATACGCAGTATTTT.

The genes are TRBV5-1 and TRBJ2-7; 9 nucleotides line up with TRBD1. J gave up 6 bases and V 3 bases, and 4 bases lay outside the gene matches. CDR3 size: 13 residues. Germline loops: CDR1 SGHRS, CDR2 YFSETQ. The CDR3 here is CASSSGQGPEQYF. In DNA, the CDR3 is TGCGCCAGCAGCTCGGGACAGGGACCCGAGCAGTACTTC.

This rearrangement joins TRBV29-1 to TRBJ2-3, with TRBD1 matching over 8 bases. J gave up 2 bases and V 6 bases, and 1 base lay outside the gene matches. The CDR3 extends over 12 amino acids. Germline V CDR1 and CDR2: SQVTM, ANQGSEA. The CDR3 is CSVQGDTDTQYF. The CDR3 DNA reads TGCAGCGTACAGGGGGACACAGATACGCAGTATTTT.

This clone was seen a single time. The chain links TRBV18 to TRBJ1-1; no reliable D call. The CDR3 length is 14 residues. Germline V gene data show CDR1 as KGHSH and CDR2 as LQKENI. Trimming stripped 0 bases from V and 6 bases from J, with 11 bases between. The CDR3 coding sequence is TGTGCCAGCTCACCACCAGCCGGGCGGGCTGAAGCTTTCTTT. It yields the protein CASSPPAGRAEAFF.

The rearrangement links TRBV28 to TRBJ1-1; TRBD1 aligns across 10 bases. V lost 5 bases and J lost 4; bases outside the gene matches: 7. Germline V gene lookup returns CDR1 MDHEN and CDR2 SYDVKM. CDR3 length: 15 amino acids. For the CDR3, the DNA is TGTGCCAGCAGTCGTCGACAGGGGGCGGTCACTGAAGCTTTCTTT. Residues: CASSRRQGAVTEAFF.

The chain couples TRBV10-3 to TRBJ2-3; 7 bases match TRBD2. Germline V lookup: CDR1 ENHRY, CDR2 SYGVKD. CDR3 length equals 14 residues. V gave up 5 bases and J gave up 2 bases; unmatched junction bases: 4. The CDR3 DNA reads TGTGCCATCAGTCTAGCGGAGACCACAGATACGCAGTATTTT. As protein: CAISLAETTDTQYF.

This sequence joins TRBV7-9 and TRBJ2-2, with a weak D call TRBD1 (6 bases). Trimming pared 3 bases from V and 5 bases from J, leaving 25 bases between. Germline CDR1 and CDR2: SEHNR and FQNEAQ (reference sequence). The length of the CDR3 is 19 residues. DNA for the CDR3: TGTGCCAGCAGCTTCCGTCTACAGGGCTGGGGTGTCGTAACCGGGGAGCTGTTTTTT. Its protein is CASSFRLQGWGVVTGELFF.

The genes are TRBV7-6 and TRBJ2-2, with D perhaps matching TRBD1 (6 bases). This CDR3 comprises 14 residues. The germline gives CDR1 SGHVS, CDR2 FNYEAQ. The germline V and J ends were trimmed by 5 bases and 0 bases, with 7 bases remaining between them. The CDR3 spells CASSRTANTGELFF. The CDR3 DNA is TGTGCCAGCAGCCGGACAGCGAACACCGGGGAGCTGTTTTTT.

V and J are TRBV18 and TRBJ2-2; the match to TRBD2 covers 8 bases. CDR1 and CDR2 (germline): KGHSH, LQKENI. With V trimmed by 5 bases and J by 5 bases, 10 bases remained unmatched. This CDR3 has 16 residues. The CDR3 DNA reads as TGTGCCAGCTCAACCAAAAGCGGGAGTCTGACCGGGGAGCTGTTTTTT. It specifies CASSTKSGSLTGELFF.

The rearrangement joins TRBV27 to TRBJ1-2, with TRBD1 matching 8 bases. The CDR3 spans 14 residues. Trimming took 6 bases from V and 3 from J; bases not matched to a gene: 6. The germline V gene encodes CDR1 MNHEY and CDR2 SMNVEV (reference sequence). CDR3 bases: TGTGCCAGCAGAAATTACAGGGGGGACTATGGCTACACCTTC. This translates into CASRNYRGDYGYTF.

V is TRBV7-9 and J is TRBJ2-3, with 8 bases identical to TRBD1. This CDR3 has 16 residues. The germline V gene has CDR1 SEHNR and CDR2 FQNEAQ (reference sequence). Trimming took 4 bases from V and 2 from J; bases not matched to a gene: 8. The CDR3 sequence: CASSSGQGAYTDTQYF. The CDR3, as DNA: TGTGCCAGCAGCTCCGGACAGGGCGCTTACACAGATACGCAGTATTTT.

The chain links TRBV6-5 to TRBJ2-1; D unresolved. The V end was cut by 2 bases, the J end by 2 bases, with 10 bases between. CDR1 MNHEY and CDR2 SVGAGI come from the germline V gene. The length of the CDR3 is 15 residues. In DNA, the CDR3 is TGTGCCAGCAGTTACACTGTGCCCCCCTACAATGAGCAGTTCTTC. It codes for CASSYTVPPYNEQFF.

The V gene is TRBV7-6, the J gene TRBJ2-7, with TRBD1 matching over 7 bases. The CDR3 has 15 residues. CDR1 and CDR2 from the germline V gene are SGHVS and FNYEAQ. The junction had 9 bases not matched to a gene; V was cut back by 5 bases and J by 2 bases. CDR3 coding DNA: TGTGCCAGCAGCCTCCGACAGGGAGTAGCCTACGAGCAGTACTTC. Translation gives CASSLRQGVAYEQYF.

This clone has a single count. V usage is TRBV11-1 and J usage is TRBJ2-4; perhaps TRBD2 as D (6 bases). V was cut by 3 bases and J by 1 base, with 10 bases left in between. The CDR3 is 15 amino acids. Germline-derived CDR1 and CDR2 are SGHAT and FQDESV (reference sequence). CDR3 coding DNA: TGTGCCAGCAGCTTGCTTGGGGGGGCCAAAAACATTCAGTACTTC. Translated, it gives CASSLLGGAKNIQYF.

CDR3: CASTAGGTYNEQFF. CDR3 nucleotides: TGTGCCAGCACGGCAGGCGGGACCTACAATGAGCAGTTCTTC. The V call is TRBV27, the J call TRBJ2-1, with D possibly matching TRBD2 (6 bases). The CDR3 runs to 14 residues. Germline V CDR1 and CDR2: MNHEY, SMNVEV (reference sequence). V was cut by 7 bases and J by 2 bases, with 12 bases left in between.